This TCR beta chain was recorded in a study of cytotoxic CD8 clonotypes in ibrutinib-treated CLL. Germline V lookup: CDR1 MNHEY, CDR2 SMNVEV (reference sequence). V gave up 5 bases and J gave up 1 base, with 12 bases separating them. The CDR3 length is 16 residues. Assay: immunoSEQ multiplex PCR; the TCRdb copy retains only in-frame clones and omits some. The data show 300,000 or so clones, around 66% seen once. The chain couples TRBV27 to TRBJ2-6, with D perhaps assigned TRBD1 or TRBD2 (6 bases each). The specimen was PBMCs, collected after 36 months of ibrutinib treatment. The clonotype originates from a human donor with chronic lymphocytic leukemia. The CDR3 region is CASSSSGASGANVLTF. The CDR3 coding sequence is TGTGCCAGCAGTAGCTCGGGGGCGTCTGGGGCCAACGTCCTGACTTTC.